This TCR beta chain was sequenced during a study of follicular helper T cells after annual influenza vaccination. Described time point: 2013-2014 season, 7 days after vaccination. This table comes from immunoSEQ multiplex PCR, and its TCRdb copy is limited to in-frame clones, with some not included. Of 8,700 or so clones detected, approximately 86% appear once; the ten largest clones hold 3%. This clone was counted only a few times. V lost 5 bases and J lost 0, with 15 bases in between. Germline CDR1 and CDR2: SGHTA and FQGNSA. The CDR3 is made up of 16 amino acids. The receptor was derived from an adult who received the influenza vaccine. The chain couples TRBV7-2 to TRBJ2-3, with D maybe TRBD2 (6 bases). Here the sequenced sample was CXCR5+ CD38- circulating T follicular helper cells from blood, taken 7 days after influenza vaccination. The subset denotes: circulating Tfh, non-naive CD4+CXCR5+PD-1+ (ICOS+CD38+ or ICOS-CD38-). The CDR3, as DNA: TGTGCCAGCAGCCGCCCTCCGGGACTTAGCACAGATACGCAGTATTTT. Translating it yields CASSRPPGLSTDTQYF.